The TCR beta chain described here comes from a study of blood T cell repertoires in COVID-19. V was shortened by 4 bases and J by 4 bases, with 8 bases between the two germline ends. Per germline, CDR1 LGHNA and CDR2 YNFKEQ. The CDR3 contains 13 residues. Sequenced by immunoSEQ multiplex PCR; TCRdb stores in-frame clones only, minus some. The sample lists about 130,000 clones; about 86% were seen once. The chain combines TRBV4-2 with TRBJ1-5, with a weak D call TRBD1 (6 bases). This clonotype was obtained from a woman in her forties or fifties who had recovered from COVID-19. Material: peripheral blood. Written as DNA, the CDR3 is TGTGCCAGCAGCCTCCAGGGGAATCAGCCCCAGCATTTT. Amino acids: CASSLQGNQPQHF.